This TCR beta chain was recorded in a study of T-cell memory formation after mild COVID-19. The germline CDR1 and CDR2 sequences are DFQATT and SNEGSKA (reference sequence). The CDR3 has 15 residues. V lost 6 bases and J lost 3, with 18 bases in between. TCRdb recomputed calls from the 5' RACE reads with MiXCR, one row per CDR3 protein. The sample holds roughly 180,000 distinct CDR3 sequences, approximately 10% seen once. Material for sequencing was PBMCs or a T cell subset sorted from them (not recorded which). This sequence originates from a young man who had mild COVID-19 (a few samples of this study predate the infection). Cell type and time point are not known. This chain joins TRBV20-1 and TRBJ1-5; tentatively, D is TRBD1 (5 bases). The CDR3 reads CSAKAGGPTNQPQHF. CDR3 nucleotides: TGCAGTGCCAAAGCGGGGGGTCCCACCAATCAGCCCCAGCATTTT.